The present T cell receptor beta chain was sequenced within a study of CD8+ T cells in alopecia areata. Study context: Female C3H/HeJ recipients aged roughly 7-10 weeks got skin from C3H/HeJ graft donors aged roughly 6-13 months that had spontaneous alopecia.

Germline V gene lookup returns CDR1 NSQYPW and CDR2 LRSPGD (reference sequence). With termini counted, the CDR3 has 11 amino acids. This clone is medium-sized within its sample. Its antigen is currently unknown. The conserved phenylalanine or tryptophan normally closing the CDR3 is absent here, so this likely arose from a read error. It is unclear where the CDR3 begins or ends on the DNA, so no DNA is shown, and the CDR3 is as TCRdb lists it. Gene names and germline refer to mouse. Time point: mouse skin at time of skin grafting. The recipient mice had their skin biopsied at grafting and again 3 and 6 weeks later. cDNA reverse transcribed from extracted RNA served as the sequencing template. TCRdb's copy holds only in-frame clones and misses some; the assay was immunoSEQ multiplex PCR. The repertoire yields about 1,100 clones, none seen only once; the top ten contain 7% to 8%. General observations from the study: Mice showed TCR sharing more clearly than patients did, possibly owing to HLA.

The starting material was skin, obtained at week 0. The sequence was collected from a C3H/HeJ mouse with alopecia areata. As its MHC haplotype, the strain has H2-k. This rearrangement joins TRBV1 to TRBJ1-7. TRBJ1-7 is flagged as an ORF with uncertain function. CDR3 in amino acids: CTCSADPLIDH.